Shown below are 20 T cell receptor beta chains from a single sample sequenced in a study of shared clonotypes between healthy human individuals. Repertoires were generated with immunoSEQ multiplex PCR, while TCRdb's copy carries only in-frame clones and drops some. The table shows around 580,000 clones, with roughly 98% occurring only once. In the naive CD8 group, cells lacked CD45RO and were positively selected for CCR7, so terminally differentiated effector memory CD45RA+ cells were left out. The sequenced sample was naive CD8+ T cells sorted from blood. Source of these receptors: a man younger than 45 in good health.

In this sample, this clone turned up once. The chain couples TRBV15 to TRBJ2-7, with 8 nucleotides matching TRBD1. J gave up 4 bases and V 4 bases, and 6 bases lay outside the gene matches. CDR1 LNHNV and CDR2 YYDKDF come from the germline V gene (reference sequence). This CDR3 has 14 residues. The CDR3 region has the DNA TGTGCCACCAGCATATCACAGGGGGAATACGAGCAGTACTTC. Encoded protein: CATSISQGEYEQYF.

The V and J genes are TRBV28 and TRBJ1-5; D gene unclear. The V gene lost 2 bases and the J gene lost 3 bases, with 14 bases spanning the gap. Germline V gene data show CDR1 as MDHEN and CDR2 as SYDVKM. CDR3 length equals 16 residues. The CDR3 here is CASSLMGYRDNQPQHF. The CDR3 nucleotides read TGTGCCAGCAGTTTAATGGGTTATCGTGACAATCAGCCCCAGCATTTT.

The chain employs TRBV7-9 and TRBJ2-1, with a tentative D call TRBD2 (5 bases). There are 15 residues in the CDR3. V was trimmed by 5 bases and J by 0 bases, leaving 11 bases between them. CDR1 is SEHNR and CDR2 is FQNEAQ in the germline V gene (reference sequence). DNA of the CDR3: TGTGCCAGCAGCGCGGAGGTGTTCTCCTACAATGAGCAGTTCTTC. This encodes CASSAEVFSYNEQFF.

V gene TRBV10-3 combines with J gene TRBJ1-2, with a possible D match to TRBD1 (6 bases). The CDR3 contains 11 residues. V was trimmed by 6 bases and J by 8 bases, leaving 10 bases between them. The V gene's germline CDR1 is ENHRY and CDR2 SYGVKD. CDR3 DNA sequence: TGTGCCATCAGCGGACAGTACGGCTACACCTTC. This translates into CAISGQYGYTF.

This clone turned up a few times. The rearrangement links TRBV5-1 to TRBJ2-7, with D perhaps given as TRBD1 or TRBD2 (5 bases each). The CDR3 covers 14 residues. The V end lost 4 bases, the J end lost 3 bases, and 14 bases lay between the germline ends. Germline-derived CDR1 and CDR2 are SGHRS and YFSETQ. CDR3 sequence reads: CASSPAGTLYEQYF. The CDR3 DNA is TGCGCCAGCAGCCCAGCCGGGACCCTCTACGAGCAGTACTTC.

This chain connects TRBV29-1 to TRBJ2-1; the D gene could be TRBD1 or TRBD2 (6 bases each). This CDR3 has 15 residues. V lost 6 bases to trimming and J lost 1 base, with 16 bases between them. CDR1 and CDR2 (germline): SQVTM, ANQGSEA. DNA for the CDR3: TGCAGCGTAGAGGGGGGACCGAGGTCCTACAATGAGCAGTTCTTC. Translation gives CSVEGGPRSYNEQFF.

The chain recombines TRBV18 with TRBJ1-5; 10 bases are a match to TRBD1. The CDR3 runs to 16 residues. Germline V gene lookup returns CDR1 KGHSH and CDR2 LQKENI. Trimming at V came to 4 bases and at J to 4 bases, leaving 7 bases not matched to a gene. The CDR3 loop is CASSLRDRGANQPQHF. CDR3 in DNA: TGTGCCAGCTCACTCCGGGACAGGGGCGCGAATCAGCCCCAGCATTTT.

The rearrangement joins TRBV28 to TRBJ1-5; D is perhaps TRBD1 (5 bases). Germline V gives CDR1 MDHEN, CDR2 SYDVKM. The CDR3 extends over 14 amino acids. Trimming shortened V by 5 bases and J by 4 bases, and 12 bases separated the two germline ends. In nucleotides, the CDR3 is TGTGCCAGCAGTCCTTTGACAGAAAATCAGCCCCAGCATTTT. Amino acids: CASSPLTENQPQHF.

This chain uses TRBV7-9 with TRBJ1-2; D not resolved. Germline V gives CDR1 SEHNR, CDR2 FQNEAQ (reference sequence). The ends were cut back, 1 base at V and 3 bases at J, with 9 bases in the middle. The CDR3 spans 14 residues. CDR3 DNA sequence: TGTGCCAGCAGCTTAGTAGATTTCGACTATGGCTACACCTTC. It encodes CASSLVDFDYGYTF.

The rearrangement joins TRBV11-2 to TRBJ2-7; D might be TRBD1 or TRBD2, each matching 6 bases. Germline V gene sequence: CDR1 SGHAT, CDR2 FQNNGV. The CDR3 sequence is 13 residues long. With 1 base removed from V and 7 bases from J, the gap between germline ends came to 11 bases. The CDR3 region is CASSLGRGREQYF. The CDR3 DNA is TGTGCCAGCAGCTTAGGACGGGGGCGGGAGCAGTACTTC.

The chain combines TRBV7-9 with TRBJ2-3, with no clear D. The ends were cut back, 1 base at V and 2 bases at J, with 7 bases in the middle. CDR1 is SEHNR and CDR2 is FQNEAQ in the germline V gene (reference sequence). The CDR3 loop spans 14 amino acids. CDR3 amino acids: CASSLEAHTDTQYF. CDR3 sequence (DNA): TGTGCCAGCAGCTTAGAAGCCCACACAGATACGCAGTATTTT.

This chain joins TRBV6-1 and TRBJ1-3; weak D call: TRBD1 (5 bases). The ends were cut back, 1 base at V and 2 bases at J, with 9 bases in the middle. The CDR3 has 15 residues. The germline CDR1 and CDR2 sequences are MNHNS and SASEGT. The CDR3: CASSEGGGAGNTIYF. The CDR3 DNA reads as TGTGCCAGCAGTGAAGGAGGAGGGGCTGGAAACACCATATATTTT.

The chain recombines TRBV5-1 with TRBJ2-7; D is unresolved. This CDR3 is 13 amino acids long. V was shortened by 2 bases and J by 6 bases, with 12 bases between the two germline ends. CDR1 is SGHRS, CDR2 YFSETQ, per germline. CDR3 bases: TGCGCCAGCAGCTTAGGGCCCGTTTTCGAGCAGTACTTC. It encodes CASSLGPVFEQYF.

The chain joins TRBV29-1 to TRBJ1-2; 7 bases map to TRBD1. This CDR3 region has 13 residues. V was pared by 2 bases and J by 4 bases, with 4 bases of the junction left unmatched. Germline lookup yields CDR1 SQVTM and CDR2 ANQGSEA. The CDR3 loop is CSVELQGPYGYTF. CDR3 coding DNA: TGCAGCGTTGAACTACAGGGGCCCTATGGCTACACCTTC.

The chain uses TRBV5-6 and TRBJ1-2; D might be TRBD1 (5 bases). Trimming removed 4 bases from V and 4 bases from J, with 20 bases in between. There are 16 residues in the CDR3. CDR1 SGHDT and CDR2 YYEEEE come from the germline V gene. This chain's CDR3 is CASSLSDGAFGYGYTF. The CDR3 nucleotides are TGTGCCAGCAGCCTCTCTGACGGGGCGTTTGGCTATGGCTACACCTTC.

The rearrangement links TRBV10-2 to TRBJ2-7, with unresolved D. Trimming left V 5 bases short and J 3 bases short, with 8 bases between. The CDR3 extends over 12 amino acids. Germline V CDR1 and CDR2: WSHSY, SAAADI. CDR3 sequence: CASSIDLYEQYF. DNA of the CDR3: TGCGCCAGCAGTATCGACCTCTACGAGCAGTACTTC.

The genes are TRBV7-2 and TRBJ2-1, with 11 bases fitting TRBD1. From germline, CDR1 is SGHTA and CDR2 FQGNSA. V shed 6 bases, J shed 7 bases, and the junction held 5 bases outside the gene matches. CDR3 size: 14 residues. CDR3 loop: CASSDGTGGNEQFF. CDR3 nucleotide sequence: TGTGCCAGCAGTGACGGGACAGGGGGAAATGAGCAGTTCTTC.

This chain uses TRBV7-9 with TRBJ2-1, with D possibly being TRBD1 or TRBD2 (6 bases each). Germline V gene lookup returns CDR1 SEHNR and CDR2 FQNEAQ (reference sequence). Trimming shortened V by 6 bases and J by 8 bases, and 20 bases separated the two germline ends. There are 15 residues in the CDR3. The CDR3 region is CASRLRGAARDEQFF. The CDR3 DNA reads as TGTGCCAGCAGACTGAGGGGGGCAGCTAGGGATGAGCAGTTCTTC.

This chain joins TRBV7-8 and TRBJ2-7; 7 bases fit TRBD2. The V segment lost 4 bases and the J segment 2 bases; nucleotides outside the gene matches: 8. This CDR3 region has 15 residues. CDR1 is SGHVS and CDR2 is FQNEAQ in the germline V gene. CDR3 in amino acids: CASSYIAGLAYEQYF. The CDR3 nucleotides are TGTGCCAGCAGCTACATAGCGGGTTTAGCCTACGAGCAGTACTTC. Looking up the rest from reference TRBV7-8 and TRBJ2-7 gives the full variable domain: GAGVSQSPRYKVAKRGQDVALRCDPISGHVSLFWYQQALGQGPEFLTYFQNEAQLDKSGLPSDRFFAERPEGSVSTLKIQRTQQEDSAVYLCASSYIAGLAYEQYFGPGTRLTVT.

CDR3 amino acids: CASSRGTSTDTQYF. The DNA of the CDR3 is TGTGCCAGCAGTCGGGGGACTAGCACAGATACGCAGTATTTT. This sequence joins TRBV28 and TRBJ2-3; maybe TRBD2 (6 bases). Trimming removed 5 bases from V and 0 bases from J, with 9 bases in between. Germline V lookup: CDR1 MDHEN, CDR2 SYDVKM. The CDR3 contains 14 residues.